The 2 T cell receptor beta chains below come from one sample, sequenced in a study of blood T cell repertoires in COVID-19. The data were produced by immunoSEQ multiplex PCR, yet TCRdb's version contains in-frame clones alone and is incomplete. The sample lists over 100,000 clones, roughly 88% occurring once. The sequenced sample consisted of peripheral blood. The receptors come from a woman between 65 and 79 years old with acute or convalescent COVID-19.

The chain couples TRBV27 to TRBJ2-2; D may be TRBD2 (6 bases). This CDR3 comprises 15 residues. Trimming shortened V by 3 bases and J by 5 bases, and 13 bases separated the two germline ends. The V gene's germline CDR1 is MNHEY and CDR2 SMNVEV (reference sequence). The chain's CDR3 is CASSFFQRATGELFF. The CDR3 DNA reads TGTGCCAGCAGTTTCTTCCAGCGGGCAACCGGGGAGCTGTTTTTT.

The chain recombines TRBV5-5 with TRBJ2-3, with D possibly matching TRBD2 (5 bases). V shed 2 bases and J shed 6 bases, with 13 bases lying between them. The CDR3 extends over 14 amino acids. Germline CDR1 reads SGHKS; CDR2 reads YYEKEE (reference sequence). CDR3 amino acids: CASSLDLARDTQYF. CDR3 DNA sequence: TGTGCCAGCAGCTTAGACCTAGCTCGGGATACGCAGTATTTT.